This T cell receptor (beta chain) was captured by sequencing in a study of patients and donors after allogeneic stem cell transplantation. Between the trimmed V and J ends, which lost 2 bases and 5 bases, there was a span of 11 bases. Germline V gene sequence: CDR1 SGHRS, CDR2 YFSETQ. The CDR3 extends over 13 amino acids. TCRdb redid the calling of the RT-PCR reads with MiXCR, one entry per CDR3 protein. The sample records roughly 880,000 distinct CDR3 sequences, 18% being singletons. This clonotype was found a few times. This sequence joins TRBV5-1 and TRBJ2-7; D not resolved. The receptor was isolated from a human donor who was either an allogeneic HSCT recipient or a stem cell or donor lymphocyte infusion donor (not recorded which). It is not recorded whose cells these are; they may come from a transplant donor. Material: blood, either unsorted or a sorted T cell fraction (not recorded which). In DNA form, the CDR3 reads TGCGCCAGCAGCTTTAAAGAGCCCCACGAGCAGTACTTC. It codes for CASSFKEPHEQYF.